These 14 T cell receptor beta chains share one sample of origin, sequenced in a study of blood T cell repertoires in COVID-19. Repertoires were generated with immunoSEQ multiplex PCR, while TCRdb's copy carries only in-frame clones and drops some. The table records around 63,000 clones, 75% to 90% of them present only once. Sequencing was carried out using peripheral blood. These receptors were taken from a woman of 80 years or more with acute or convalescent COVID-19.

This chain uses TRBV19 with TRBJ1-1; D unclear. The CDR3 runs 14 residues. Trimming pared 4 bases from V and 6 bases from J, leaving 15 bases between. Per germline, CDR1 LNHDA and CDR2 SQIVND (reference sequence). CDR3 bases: TGTGCCAGTAGTACCCGACTGGGTGGAGCTGAAGCTTTCTTT. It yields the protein CASSTRLGGAEAFF.

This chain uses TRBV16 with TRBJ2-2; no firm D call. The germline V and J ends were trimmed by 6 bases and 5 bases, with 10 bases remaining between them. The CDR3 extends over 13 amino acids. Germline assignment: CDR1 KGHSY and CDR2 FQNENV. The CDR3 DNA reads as TGTGCCAGCAGTCAAACGACTACCGGGGAGCTGTTTTTT. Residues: CASSQTTTGELFF. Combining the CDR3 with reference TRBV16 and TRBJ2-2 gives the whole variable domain GEEVAQTPKHLVRGEGQKAKLYCAPIKGHSYVFWYQQVLKNEFKFLISFQNENVFDETGMPKERFSAKCLPNSPCSLEIQATKLEDSAVYFCASSQTTTGELFFGEGSRLTVL.

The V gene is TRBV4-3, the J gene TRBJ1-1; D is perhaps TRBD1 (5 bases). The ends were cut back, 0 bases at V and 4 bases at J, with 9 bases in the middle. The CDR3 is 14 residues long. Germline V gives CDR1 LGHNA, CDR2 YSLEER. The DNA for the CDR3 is TGCGCCAGCAGCCAAGAATCGGGGGGCACTGAAGCTTTCTTT. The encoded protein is CASSQESGGTEAFF.

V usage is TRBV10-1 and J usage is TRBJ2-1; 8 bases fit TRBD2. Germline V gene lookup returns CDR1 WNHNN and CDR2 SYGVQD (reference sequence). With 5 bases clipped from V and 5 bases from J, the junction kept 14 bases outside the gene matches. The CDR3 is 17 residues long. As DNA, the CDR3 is TGCGCCAGCAGTCTATCGACTAGCGAGTTCAGGCACAATGAGCAGTTCTTC. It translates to CASSLSTSEFRHNEQFF.

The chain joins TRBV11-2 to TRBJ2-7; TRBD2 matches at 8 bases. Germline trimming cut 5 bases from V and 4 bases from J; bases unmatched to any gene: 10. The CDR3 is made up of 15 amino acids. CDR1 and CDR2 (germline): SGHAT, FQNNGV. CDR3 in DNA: TGTGCCAGCAGCCCTGCCGGGACTAGATGGTACGAGCAGTACTTC. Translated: CASSPAGTRWYEQYF.

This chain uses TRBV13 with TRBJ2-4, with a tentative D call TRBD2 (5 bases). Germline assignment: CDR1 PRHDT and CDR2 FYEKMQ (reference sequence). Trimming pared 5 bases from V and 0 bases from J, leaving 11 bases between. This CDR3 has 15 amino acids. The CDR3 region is CASSPPEVAKNIQYF. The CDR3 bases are TGTGCCAGCAGCCCTCCGGAGGTAGCCAAAAACATTCAGTACTTC. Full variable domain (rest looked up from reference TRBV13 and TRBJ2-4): AAGVIQSPRHLIKEKRETATLKCYPIPRHDTVYWYQQGPGQDPQFLISFYEKMQSDKGSIPDRFSAQQFSDYHSELNMSSLELGDSALYFCASSPPEVAKNIQYFGAGTRLSVL.

The DNA for the CDR3 is TGTGCCAGTAGTATCCCCCCCCCGTCGAGAGGAAGCTACACCTTC. Translated: CASSIPPPSRGSYTF. J is TRBJ1-2 and V is TRBV19; D unclear. V lost 3 bases, J lost 9 bases, and 20 bases lay in between. Germline loops: CDR1 LNHDA, CDR2 SQIVND (reference sequence). This CDR3 spans 15 amino acids.

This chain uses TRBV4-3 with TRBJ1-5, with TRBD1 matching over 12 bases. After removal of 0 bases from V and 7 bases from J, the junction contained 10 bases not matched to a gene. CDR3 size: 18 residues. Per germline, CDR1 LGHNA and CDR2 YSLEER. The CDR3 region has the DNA TGCGCCAGCAGCCAAGAAGCAATGGGGACAGGGGGCAGGCAGCCCCAGCATTTT. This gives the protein CASSQEAMGTGGRQPQHF.

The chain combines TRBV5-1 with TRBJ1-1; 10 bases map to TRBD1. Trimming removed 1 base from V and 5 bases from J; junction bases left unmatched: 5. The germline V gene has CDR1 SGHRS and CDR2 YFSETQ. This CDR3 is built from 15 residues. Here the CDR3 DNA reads TGCGCCAGCAGCTTGCGACAGGGGGCAGGAACTGAAGCTTTCTTT. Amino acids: CASSLRQGAGTEAFF.

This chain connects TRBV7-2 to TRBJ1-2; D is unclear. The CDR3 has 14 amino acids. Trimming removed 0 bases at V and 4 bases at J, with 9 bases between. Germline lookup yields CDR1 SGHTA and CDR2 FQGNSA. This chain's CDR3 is CASSLAAASYGYTF. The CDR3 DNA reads TGTGCCAGCAGCTTAGCAGCGGCATCCTATGGCTACACCTTC.

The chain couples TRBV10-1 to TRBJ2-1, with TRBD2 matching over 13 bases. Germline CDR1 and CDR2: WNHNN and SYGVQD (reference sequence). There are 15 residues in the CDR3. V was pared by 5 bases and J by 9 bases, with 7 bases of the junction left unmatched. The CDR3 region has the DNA TGCGCCAGCAGTACTAGCGGGAGGGCGTCGCGTGAGCAGTTCTTC. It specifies CASSTSGRASREQFF.

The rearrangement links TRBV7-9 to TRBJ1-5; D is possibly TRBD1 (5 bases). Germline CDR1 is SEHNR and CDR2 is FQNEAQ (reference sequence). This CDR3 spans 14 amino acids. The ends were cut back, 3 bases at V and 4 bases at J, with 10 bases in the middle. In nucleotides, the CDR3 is TGTGCCAGCAGCTTCGGGGGAGTTAATCAGCCCCAGCATTTT. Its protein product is CASSFGGVNQPQHF.

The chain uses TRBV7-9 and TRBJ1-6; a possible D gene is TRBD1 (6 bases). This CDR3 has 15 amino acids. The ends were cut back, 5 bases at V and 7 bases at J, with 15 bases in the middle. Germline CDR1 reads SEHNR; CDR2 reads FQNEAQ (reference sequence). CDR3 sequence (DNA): TGTGCCAGCAGCGTACCGGGACACTCGAATTCACCCCTCCACTTT. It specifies CASSVPGHSNSPLHF.

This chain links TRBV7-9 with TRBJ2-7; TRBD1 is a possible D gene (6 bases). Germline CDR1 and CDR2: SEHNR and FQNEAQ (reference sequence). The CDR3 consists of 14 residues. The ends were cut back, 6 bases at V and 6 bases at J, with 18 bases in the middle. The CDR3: CASRGDNLRSEQYF. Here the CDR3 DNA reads TGTGCCAGCAGGGGGGACAATCTCCGTTCCGAGCAGTACTTC. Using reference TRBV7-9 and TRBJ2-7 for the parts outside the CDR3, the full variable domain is DTGVSQNPRHKITKRGQNVTFRCDPISEHNRLYWYRQTLGQGPEFLTYFQNEAQLEKSRLLSDRFSAERPKGSFSTLEIQRTEQGDSAMYLCASRGDNLRSEQYFGPGTRLTVT.